This entry concerns a single T cell receptor (beta chain). CDR1 and CDR2 (germline): SGHRS, YFSETQ. V dropped 4 bases and J dropped 2; count of bases not matched to a gene: 6. The CDR3 has 16 residues. The data were obtained in a study of T-cell reconstitution after alpha-beta-depleted transplantation in children. As it was prepared, the TCRbeta library received unique molecular identifiers. TCRdb re-analysed the PCR reads in MiXCR, keeping a single row per CDR3 protein. The sample consists of 250,000 to 350,000 distinct CDR3 sequences, around 9.6% of them appearing once. This rearrangement joins TRBV5-1 to TRBJ2-3; 11 nucleotides agree with TRBD2. The TCR was taken from a human donor who donated a stem cell graft to a child with SCID. This sample comprised PBMCs from the stem cell graft donor, obtained from the stem cell graft. The CDR3 DNA reads as TGCGCCAGCAGCCCGGGGACTAGCGGTTACACAGATACGCAGTATTTT. Amino acid sequence: CASSPGTSGYTDTQYF.